Following are 18 T cell receptor beta chains from one sample sequenced in a study of spatial heterogeneity in lung cancer. Regarding time point: sample taken at primary tumor resection. General study results and limits: Tracking of tumor mutation counts was seen in expanded intratumoral alpha and beta TCR counts.

No cognate antigen is known for these TCRs. One entry per CDR3 protein, called by TCRdb with MiXCR from the 5' RACE reads. Here the sample spans 9,500 to 10,000 distinct CDR3 sequences, 6.3% being singletons. Material: lung tumor tissue, obtained at surgery. These TCRs come from a male donor with early-stage non-small cell lung cancer.

This clonotype was detected many times. Because this beta chain is a stray read in a library intended to capture alpha chains, its abundance should not be given much weight. The rearrangement uses TRBV7-2 and TRBJ2-3; D call uncertain. CDR3 length: 14 residues. V was clipped by 1 base and J by 2 bases, with 7 bases between them. CDR1 and CDR2 from the germline V gene are SGHTA and FQGNSA. The CDR3 DNA sequence: TGTGCCAGCAGCTTAGGGAGATCCACAGATACGCAGTATTTT. It encodes CASSLGRSTDTQYF.

In this sample, this clonotype is medium-sized. For a library built for alpha chains, this beta chain is a stray read; little rests on its size. The chain employs TRBV20-1 and TRBJ2-1; D is perhaps TRBD1 (5 bases). Germline V lookup: CDR1 DFQATT, CDR2 SNEGSKA (reference sequence). This CDR3 is built from 16 residues. Trimming pared 1 base from V and 4 bases from J, leaving 17 bases between. The CDR3 here is CSARGDPLWTYNEQFF. CDR3 sequence (DNA): TGCAGTGCTAGAGGCGACCCCCTTTGGACATACAATGAGCAGTTCTTC.

This clonotype appeared many times. A library made for alpha chains picked up this beta chain off target, so its size means little. In DNA form, the CDR3 reads TGTGCCAGCAGTCCCCTCGGGGTCCCCCAAGAGACCCAGTACTTC. It codes for CASSPLGVPQETQYF. This sequence joins TRBV28 and TRBJ2-5; TRBD2 is a possible D gene (5 bases). The CDR3 extends over 15 amino acids. Deletions cut 5 bases from V and 1 base from J, with 14 bases between. Germline values: CDR1 MDHEN, CDR2 SYDVKM.

This clonotype appeared many times. This beta chain represents an off-target read in a library built for alpha chains; its size is of limited meaning. V is TRBV5-1 and J is TRBJ2-1, with TRBD1 matching 8 bases. CDR1 is SGHRS, CDR2 YFSETQ, per germline. V lost 0 bases to trimming and J lost 3 bases; unmatched junction nucleotides: 2. The CDR3 has 15 residues. As DNA, the CDR3 is TGCGCCAGCAGCTTGGACAGGGGGGTCTACAATGAGCAGTTCTTC. Amino acids: CASSLDRGVYNEQFF.

This clonotype appeared many times. This beta chain slipped into a library made for alpha chains as a stray read, so its size is not meaningful. The rearrangement uses TRBV4-1 and TRBJ1-2, with D tentatively TRBD1 (5 bases). Trimming left V 0 bases short and J 0 bases short, with 11 bases between. CDR3 length: 16 residues. Germline assignment: CDR1 MGHRA and CDR2 YSYEKL. The CDR3 loop reads CASSQEGGATNYGYTF. The CDR3, as DNA: TGCGCCAGCAGCCAAGAAGGAGGGGCCACTAACTATGGCTACACCTTC.

This clonotype was found many times. This beta chain is an unintended read in a library built for alpha chains; its size means little. The chain is built from TRBV20-1 and TRBJ1-4; D remains unclear. This CDR3 is 14 amino acids long. The V and J ends lost 5 bases and 13 bases respectively, with 23 bases between them. Looked up from germline, CDR1 is DFQATT and CDR2 is SNEGSKA (reference sequence). CDR3 DNA: TGCAGTGCTCCGGGAGGCATAATGATGGGTGGACTGTTTTTT. Translating gives CSAPGGIMMGGLFF.

By share, this clonotype ranks as medium-sized (0.01 to 0.1%). Since the library was made to target alpha chains, this beta chain is a stray read and its abundance is not meaningful. The chain uses TRBV18 and TRBJ1-2; TRBD1 might be the D (5 bases). CDR1 KGHSH and CDR2 LQKENI come from the germline V gene. The CDR3 contains 14 residues. Trimming removed 2 bases at V and 4 bases at J, with 11 bases between. CDR3 nucleotide sequence: TGTGCCAGCTCACCAATCAGGGATAGCTATGGCTACACCTTC. Translating it yields CASSPIRDSYGYTF.

This clonotype was seen many times. Found in a library prepared for alpha chains, this beta chain is an off-target read, and its abundance has little meaning. The chain has TRBV10-3 and TRBJ2-2; D is perhaps TRBD1 (6 bases). There are 14 residues in the CDR3. V was clipped by 5 bases and J by 9 bases, with 16 bases between them. The germline V gene has CDR1 ENHRY and CDR2 SYGVKD. The CDR3 spells CAISSGQGIRELFF. The CDR3 DNA is TGTGCCATCAGTTCCGGGCAGGGGATCCGGGAGCTGTTTTTT.

This clonotype came up many times. This beta chain is off target for a library built for alpha chains, so its abundance means little. The chain recombines TRBV5-1 with TRBJ2-3; a weak D match, TRBD2 (6 bases). This CDR3 has 14 residues. Germline CDR1 and CDR2: SGHRS and YFSETQ. With 0 bases removed from V and 4 bases from J, the gap between germline ends came to 9 bases. DNA for the CDR3: TGCGCCAGCAGCTTGGCCGGGAGTTCAGATACGCAGTATTTT. It codes for CASSLAGSSDTQYF.

In its sample, this clonotype ranks as medium-sized. This beta chain is off target for a library built for alpha chains, so its abundance means little. The chain carries TRBV6-5 and TRBJ1-6, with a tentative D call TRBD1 (5 bases). Germline values: CDR1 MNHEY, CDR2 SVGAGI. This CDR3 has 16 residues. Trimming removed 0 bases from V and 10 bases from J, with 16 bases in between. CDR3 sequence reads: CASSYSYDSGGSPLHF. The CDR3 DNA reads TGTGCCAGCAGTTACTCGTACGACAGTGGGGGATCACCCCTCCACTTT.

This clonotype occurred many times. Since it is a stray read in a library aimed at alpha chains, this beta chain has a size that is not meaningful. The genes are TRBV12-3 or TRBV12-4 and TRBJ1-1; weak D call: TRBD1 (6 bases). V shed 7 bases and J shed 6 bases, with 15 bases lying between them. This CDR3 region has 13 residues. As DNA, the CDR3 is TGTGCCAGCACCCAAGGGGGGGCGGCTGAAGCTTTCTTT. Protein sequence: CASTQGGAAEAFF.

In this sample, this clonotype turned up a few times. Found in a library prepared for alpha chains, this beta chain is an off-target read, and its abundance has little meaning. The rearrangement links TRBV11-3 to TRBJ2-1; 9 nucleotides agree with TRBD2. With 5 bases clipped from V and 3 bases from J, the junction kept 14 bases outside the gene matches. Germline CDR1 is SGHNT and CDR2 is YENEEA. CDR3 length: 18 amino acids. CDR3 coding DNA: TGTGCCAGCAGCCCGCGAGGTAGCGGGAGTCCCTTCTACAATGAGCAGTTCTTC. Translating it yields CASSPRGSGSPFYNEQFF.

This clonotype was counted at least ten times. As an off-target read in a library built for alpha chains, this beta chain has a frequency of little significance. The rearrangement uses TRBV7-9 and TRBJ2-3; TRBD2 aligns across 7 bases. The trim removed 1 base at V and 7 bases at J, leaving 8 bases unmatched. CDR3 length equals 15 residues. CDR1 is SEHNR and CDR2 is FQNEAQ in the germline V gene (reference sequence). The CDR3, as DNA: TGTGCCAGCAGCTTAGGCGGGGGAATAACTCATACGCAGTATTTT. Translated: CASSLGGGITHTQYF.

This clonotype was seen repeatedly, ten times or more. Being off target in a library aimed at alpha chains, this beta chain has a size of little meaning. DNA for the CDR3: TGTGCCAGCAGTGGACAGGGGTTCTATGGCTACACCTTC. This codes for CASSGQGFYGYTF. The chain has TRBV12-3 or TRBV12-4 and TRBJ1-2; 9 nucleotides match TRBD1. After removal of 5 bases from V and 4 bases from J, the junction contained 2 bases not matched to a gene. The CDR3 is 13 residues long.

This clonotype was picked up many times. Since it is a stray read in a library aimed at alpha chains, this beta chain has a size that is not meaningful. This chain joins TRBV3-1 and TRBJ1-6, with a weak D call TRBD1 (5 bases). Germline V CDR1 and CDR2: LGHDT, YNNKEL (reference sequence). The V end was cut by 1 base, the J end by 6 bases, with 10 bases between. The CDR3 is made up of 15 amino acids. In DNA form, the CDR3 reads TGTGCCAGCAGCCAAGGGGGCGGGGGTAATTCACCCCTCCACTTT. Translating it yields CASSQGGGGNSPLHF.

Concerning this clonotype: A library prepared for alpha chains yielded this beta chain as an off-target read; its size is of little meaning. The chain joins TRBV15 to TRBJ2-1; D is unresolved. Germline CDR1 is LNHNV and CDR2 is YYDKDF (reference sequence). The V and J ends lost 2 bases and 0 bases respectively, with 8 bases between them. This CDR3 is 15 amino acids long. In nucleotides, the CDR3 is TGTGCCACCAGCAGAATGCGGCCCTCCTACAATGAGCAGTTCTTC. Residues: CATSRMRPSYNEQFF.

This clonotype rates as medium-sized. This beta chain is a stray read from a library made for alpha chains; its abundance is not meaningful. The rearrangement uses TRBV5-1 and TRBJ2-2; no definite D call. V lost 1 base, J lost 1 base, and 11 bases lay in between. The CDR3 is made up of 16 amino acids. Germline V gene lookup returns CDR1 SGHRS and CDR2 YFSETQ. The CDR3: CASSLLVQRNTGELFF. CDR3 coding DNA: TGCGCCAGCAGCTTGTTGGTACAGAGGAACACCGGGGAGCTGTTTTTT.

This clonotype was counted many times. This beta chain lies outside the target of a library built for alpha chains; its clone size means little. V gene TRBV20-1 combines with J gene TRBJ2-3, with 9 bases lining up with TRBD2. Germline V gene sequence: CDR1 DFQATT, CDR2 SNEGSKA (reference sequence). CDR3 size: 14 residues. The V gene end was trimmed by 1 base and the J gene end by 4 bases; junction bases not matched to a gene: 3. The CDR3 reads CSARGAGGPDTQYF. CDR3 coding DNA: TGCAGTGCTAGAGGTGCGGGAGGGCCAGATACGCAGTATTTT.